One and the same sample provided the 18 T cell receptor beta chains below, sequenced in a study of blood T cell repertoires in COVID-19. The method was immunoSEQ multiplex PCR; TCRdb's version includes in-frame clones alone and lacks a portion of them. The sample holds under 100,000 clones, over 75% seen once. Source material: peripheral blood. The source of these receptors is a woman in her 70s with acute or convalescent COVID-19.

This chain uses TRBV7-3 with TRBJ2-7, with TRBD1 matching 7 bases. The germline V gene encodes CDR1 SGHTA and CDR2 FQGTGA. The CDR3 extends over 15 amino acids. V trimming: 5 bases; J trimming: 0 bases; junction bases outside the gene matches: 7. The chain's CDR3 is CASSRSGQSSYEQYF. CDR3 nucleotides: TGTGCCAGCAGCCGTTCGGGACAGAGCTCCTACGAGCAGTACTTC.

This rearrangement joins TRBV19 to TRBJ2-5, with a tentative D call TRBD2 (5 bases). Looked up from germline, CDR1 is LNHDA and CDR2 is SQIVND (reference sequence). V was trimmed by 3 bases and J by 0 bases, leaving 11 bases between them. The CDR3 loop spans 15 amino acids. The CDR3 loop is CASSIGVVDQETQYF. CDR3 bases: TGTGCCAGTAGTATCGGGGTCGTCGACCAAGAGACCCAGTACTTC.

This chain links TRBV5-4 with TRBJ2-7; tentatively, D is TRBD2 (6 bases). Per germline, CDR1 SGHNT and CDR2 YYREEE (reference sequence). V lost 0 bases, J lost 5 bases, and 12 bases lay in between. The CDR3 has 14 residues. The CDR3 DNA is TGTGCCAGCAGCTTGGCGTCAGGGAGGAACGAGCAGTACTTC. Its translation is CASSLASGRNEQYF.

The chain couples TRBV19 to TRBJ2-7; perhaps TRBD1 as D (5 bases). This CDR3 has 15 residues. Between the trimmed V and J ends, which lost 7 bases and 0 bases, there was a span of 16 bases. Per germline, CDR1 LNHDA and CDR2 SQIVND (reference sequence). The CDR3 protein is CASTEGAASSYEQYF. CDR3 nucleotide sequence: TGTGCCAGTACTGAAGGGGCAGCCAGCTCCTACGAGCAGTACTTC.

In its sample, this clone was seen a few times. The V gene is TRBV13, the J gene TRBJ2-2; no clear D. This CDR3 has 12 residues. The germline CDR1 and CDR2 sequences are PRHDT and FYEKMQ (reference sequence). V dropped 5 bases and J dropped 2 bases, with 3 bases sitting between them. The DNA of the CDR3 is TGTGCCAGCAGCCCAAACACCGGGGAGCTGTTTTTT. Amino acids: CASSPNTGELFF.

The CDR3 region has the DNA TGCAGCGTTGAAATAGGGACAGGGAGAGGCGAGCAGTACTTC. The encoded protein is CSVEIGTGRGEQYF. V usage is TRBV29-1 and J usage is TRBJ2-7, with 9 bases aligning to TRBD1. The CDR3 loop spans 14 amino acids. Germline assignment: CDR1 SQVTM and CDR2 ANQGSEA. V lost 2 bases and J lost 6; bases outside the gene matches: 8.

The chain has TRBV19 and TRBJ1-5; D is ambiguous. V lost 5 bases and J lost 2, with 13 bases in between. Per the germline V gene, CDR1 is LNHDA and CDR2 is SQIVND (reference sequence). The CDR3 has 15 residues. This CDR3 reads CASSRSGSGNQPQHF. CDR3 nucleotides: TGTGCCAGTAGTCGATCCGGGTCGGGCAATCAGCCCCAGCATTTT.

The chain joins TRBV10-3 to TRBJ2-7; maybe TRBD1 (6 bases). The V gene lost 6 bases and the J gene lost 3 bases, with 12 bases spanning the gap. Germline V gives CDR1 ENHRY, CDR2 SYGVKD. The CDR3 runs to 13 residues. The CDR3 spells CAIRHRDNYEQYF. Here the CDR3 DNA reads TGTGCCATCAGACACCGGGACAACTACGAGCAGTACTTC.

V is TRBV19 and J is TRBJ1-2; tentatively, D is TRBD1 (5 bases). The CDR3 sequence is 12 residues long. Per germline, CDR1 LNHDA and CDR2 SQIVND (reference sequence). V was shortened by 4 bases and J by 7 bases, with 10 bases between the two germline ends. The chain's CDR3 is CASSTGNSGYTF. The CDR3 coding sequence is TGTGCCAGTAGTACAGGGAATTCTGGCTACACCTTC. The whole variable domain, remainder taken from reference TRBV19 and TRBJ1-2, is DGGITQSPKYLFRKEGQNVTLSCEQNLNHDAMYWYRQDPGQGLRLIYYSQIVNDFQKGDIAEGYSVSREKKESFPLTVTSAQKNPTAFYLCASSTGNSGYTFGSGTRLTVV.

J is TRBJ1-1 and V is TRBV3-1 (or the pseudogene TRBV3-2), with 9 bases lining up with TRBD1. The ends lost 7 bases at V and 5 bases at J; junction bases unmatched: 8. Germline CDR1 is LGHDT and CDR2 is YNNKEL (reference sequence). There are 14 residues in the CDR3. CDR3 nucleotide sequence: TGTGCCAGCAAAGAACAGGGGGCCAGTACTGAAGCTTTCTTT. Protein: CASKEQGASTEAFF.

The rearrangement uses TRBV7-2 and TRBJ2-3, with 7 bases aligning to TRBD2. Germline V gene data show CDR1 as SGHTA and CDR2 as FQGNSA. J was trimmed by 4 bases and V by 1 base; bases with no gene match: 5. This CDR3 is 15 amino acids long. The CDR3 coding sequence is TGTGCCAGCAGCTTAGGGAGCGGGGATGCAGATACGCAGTATTTT. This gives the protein CASSLGSGDADTQYF.

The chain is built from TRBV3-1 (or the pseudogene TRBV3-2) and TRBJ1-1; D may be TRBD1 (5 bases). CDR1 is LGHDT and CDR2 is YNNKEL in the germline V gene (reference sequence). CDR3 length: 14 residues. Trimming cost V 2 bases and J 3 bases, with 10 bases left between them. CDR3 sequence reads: CASSQQGSDTEAFF. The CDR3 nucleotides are TGTGCCAGCAGCCAACAGGGTTCGGACACTGAAGCTTTCTTT.

The CDR3 DNA follows: TGTGCCAGTAGTATGACAGGCGGAGCTGAAGCTTTCTTT. Protein: CASSMTGGAEAFF. The chain is built from TRBV19 and TRBJ1-1, with a tentative D call TRBD1 (6 bases). CDR3 length: 13 amino acids. Germline loops: CDR1 LNHDA, CDR2 SQIVND (reference sequence). V lost 3 bases and J 6 bases, leaving 11 bases between the germline ends. The whole variable domain, remainder taken from reference TRBV19 and TRBJ1-1, is DGGITQSPKYLFRKEGQNVTLSCEQNLNHDAMYWYRQDPGQGLRLIYYSQIVNDFQKGDIAEGYSVSREKKESFPLTVTSAQKNPTAFYLCASSMTGGAEAFFGQGTRLTVV.

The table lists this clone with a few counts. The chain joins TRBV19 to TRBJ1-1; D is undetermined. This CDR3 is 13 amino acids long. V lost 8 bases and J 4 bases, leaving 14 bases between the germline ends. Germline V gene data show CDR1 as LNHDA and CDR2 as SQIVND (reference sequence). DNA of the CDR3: TGTGCCAGTCAAACCGGGATGGGCACTGAAGCTTTCTTT. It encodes CASQTGMGTEAFF. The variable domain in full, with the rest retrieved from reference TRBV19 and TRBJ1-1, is DGGITQSPKYLFRKEGQNVTLSCEQNLNHDAMYWYRQDPGQGLRLIYYSQIVNDFQKGDIAEGYSVSREKKESFPLTVTSAQKNPTAFYLCASQTGMGTEAFFGQGTRLTVV.

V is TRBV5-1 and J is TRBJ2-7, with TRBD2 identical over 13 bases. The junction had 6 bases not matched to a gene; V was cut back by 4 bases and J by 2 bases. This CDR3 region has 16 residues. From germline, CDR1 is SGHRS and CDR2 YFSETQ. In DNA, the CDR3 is TGCGCCAGCAGCCCCGGACTAGCGGGGGTCCCCTACGAGCAGTACTTC. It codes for CASSPGLAGVPYEQYF.

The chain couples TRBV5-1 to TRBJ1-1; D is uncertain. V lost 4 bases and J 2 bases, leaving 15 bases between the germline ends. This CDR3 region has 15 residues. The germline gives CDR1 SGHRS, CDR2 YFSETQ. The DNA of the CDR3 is TGCGCCAGCAGCGAGGGCCAATTAATAAACACTGAAGCTTTCTTT. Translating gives CASSEGQLINTEAFF.

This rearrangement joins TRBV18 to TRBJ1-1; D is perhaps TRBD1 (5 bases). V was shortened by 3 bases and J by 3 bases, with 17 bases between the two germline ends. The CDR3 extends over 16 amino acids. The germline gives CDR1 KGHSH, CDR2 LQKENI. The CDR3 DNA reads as TGTGCCAGCTCACCCAGGGAGGCGGGGGAGGACACTGAAGCTTTCTTT. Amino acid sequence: CASSPREAGEDTEAFF.

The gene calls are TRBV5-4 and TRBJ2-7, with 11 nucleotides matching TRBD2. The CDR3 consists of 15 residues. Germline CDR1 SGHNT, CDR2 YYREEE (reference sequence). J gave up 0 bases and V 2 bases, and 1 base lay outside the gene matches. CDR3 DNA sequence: TGTGCCAGCAGCTTAGGACTAGCGGGCTCCTACGAGCAGTACTTC. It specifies CASSLGLAGSYEQYF.